A selection of T cell receptor beta chains follows, all from one sample in a study of T cell responses to AZD1222 COVID-19 vaccine. Repertoires were generated with immunoSEQ multiplex PCR, while TCRdb's copy carries only in-frame clones and drops some. The sample carries 73,000 or so clones, roughly 82% recorded once. Source: peripheral blood, taken on day 0 of AZD1222 vaccination. The receptor source for this set is an adult in good health. CDR3s include the opening cysteine and the closing phenylalanine or tryptophan. Fields, in order: clone size, CDR3 length, J gene, V gene, D gene, CDR3 protein, CDR3 DNA. The D gene is left open where the match is weak. Only part of the rows carry a size: once, few, many, or a class if the clone is expanded.

clone size: few; CDR3 length: 14; J gene: TRBJ1-6; V gene: TRBV11-2; D gene: TRBD1; CDR3 protein: CASSGNRGNSPLHF; CDR3 DNA: TGTGCCAGCAGTGGGAACAGGGGTAATTCACCCCTCCACTTT
clone size: once; CDR3 length: 13; J gene: TRBJ1-1; V gene: TRBV12-3/TRBV12-4; D gene: .; CDR3 protein: CASSLGQNTEAFF; CDR3 DNA: TGTGCCAGCAGCTTGGGCCAGAACACTGAAGCTTTCTTT
clone size: .; CDR3 length: 12; J gene: TRBJ2-1; V gene: TRBV5-4; D gene: TRBD2; CDR3 protein: CASSFPRGAEVF; CDR3 DNA: TGTGCCAGCAGCTTCCCGCGGGGGGCGGAAGTCTTC
clone size: once; CDR3 length: 16; J gene: TRBJ2-7; V gene: TRBV28; D gene: .; CDR3 protein: CASSPPPGPEGDEQYF; CDR3 DNA: TGTGCCAGCAGTCCGCCCCCGGGCCCCGAGGGAGACGAGCAGTACTTC
clone size: .; CDR3 length: 16; J gene: TRBJ2-5; V gene: TRBV7-6; D gene: .; CDR3 protein: CASSLGSAGIGGTQYF; CDR3 DNA: TGTGCCAGCAGCTTAGGATCGGCAGGGATTGGAGGGACCCAGTACTTC
clone size: .; CDR3 length: 15; J gene: TRBJ1-5; V gene: TRBV3-1/TRBV3-2; D gene: .; CDR3 protein: CASTFDRESNQPQHF; CDR3 DNA: TGTGCCAGCACCTTTGATAGGGAGAGCAATCAGCCCCAGCATTTT
clone size: .; CDR3 length: 14; J gene: TRBJ1-1; V gene: TRBV13; D gene: .; CDR3 protein: CASSLGGSSTEAFF; CDR3 DNA: TGTGCCAGCAGCTTAGGGGGGAGCAGCACTGAAGCTTTCTTT
clone size: .; CDR3 length: 13; J gene: TRBJ2-7; V gene: TRBV5-6; D gene: TRBD1; CDR3 protein: CASLRTGGHEQYF; CDR3 DNA: TGTGCCAGCTTGCGGACAGGCGGCCACGAGCAGTACTTC
clone size: .; CDR3 length: 13; J gene: TRBJ1-2; V gene: TRBV7-9; D gene: .; CDR3 protein: CASSLRQSVGYTF; CDR3 DNA: TGTGCCAGCAGCTTACGACAGTCAGTGGGCTACACCTTC
clone size: .; CDR3 length: 12; J gene: TRBJ2-7; V gene: TRBV2; D gene: .; CDR3 protein: CASSGDSYEQYF; CDR3 DNA: TGTGCCAGCAGCGGAGACTCCTACGAGCAGTACTTC
clone size: .; CDR3 length: 15; J gene: TRBJ2-3; V gene: TRBV4-3; D gene: TRBD2; CDR3 protein: CASSQLAGGRDTQYF; CDR3 DNA: TGCGCCAGCAGCCAACTAGCGGGGGGCCGGGATACGCAGTATTTT
clone size: .; CDR3 length: 16; J gene: TRBJ1-1; V gene: TRBV14; D gene: TRBD1; CDR3 protein: CASSRNTGTGGPEAFF; CDR3 DNA: TGTGCCAGCAGCCGAAACACCGGGACAGGGGGCCCTGAAGCTTTCTTT
clone size: .; CDR3 length: 14; J gene: TRBJ1-2; V gene: TRBV9; D gene: TRBD1; CDR3 protein: CASSGRQGGKGYTF; CDR3 DNA: TGTGCCAGCAGCGGGAGACAGGGCGGGAAGGGCTACACCTTC
clone size: .; CDR3 length: 13; J gene: TRBJ1-1; V gene: TRBV20-1; D gene: .; CDR3 protein: CSASSARNTEAFF; CDR3 DNA: TGCAGTGCTAGTTCTGCCAGGAACACTGAAGCTTTCTTT
clone size: .; CDR3 length: 15; J gene: TRBJ1-2; V gene: TRBV10-3; D gene: .; CDR3 protein: CAIRDNIRGGYGYTF; CDR3 DNA: TGTGCCATCAGGGACAATATCCGAGGGGGATATGGCTACACCTTC
clone size: .; CDR3 length: 17; J gene: TRBJ1-6; V gene: TRBV28; D gene: .; CDR3 protein: CASSLRQARWYNSPLHF; CDR3 DNA: TGTGCCAGCAGTCTGAGACAGGCGCGTTGGTATAATTCACCCCTCCACTTT
clone size: once; CDR3 length: 12; J gene: TRBJ1-2; V gene: TRBV11-2; D gene: .; CDR3 protein: CASSLDSRGYTF; CDR3 DNA: TGTGCCAGCAGCTTAGATTCGCGCGGCTACACCTTC
clone size: .; CDR3 length: 16; J gene: TRBJ1-3; V gene: TRBV18; D gene: TRBD1; CDR3 protein: CASRQGGTSSGNTIYF; CDR3 DNA: TGTGCCAGCCGACAGGGGGGGACCAGTTCTGGAAACACCATATATTTT
clone size: .; CDR3 length: 14; J gene: TRBJ2-5; V gene: TRBV9; D gene: .; CDR3 protein: CASSVQTTGETQYF; CDR3 DNA: TGTGCCAGCAGCGTACAGACGACGGGGGAGACCCAGTACTTC
clone size: .; CDR3 length: 14; J gene: TRBJ2-6; V gene: TRBV2; D gene: .; CDR3 protein: CASRLVSGANVLTF; CDR3 DNA: TGTGCCAGCAGGTTGGTCTCTGGGGCCAACGTCCTGACTTTC
clone size: .; CDR3 length: 11; J gene: TRBJ2-7; V gene: TRBV28; D gene: .; CDR3 protein: CASSSFYEQYF; CDR3 DNA: TGTGCCAGCAGTTCCTTTTACGAGCAGTACTTC
clone size: few; CDR3 length: 13; J gene: TRBJ2-6; V gene: TRBV12-3/TRBV12-4; D gene: .; CDR3 protein: CASSLPGANVLTF; CDR3 DNA: TGTGCCAGCAGTTTACCTGGGGCCAACGTCCTGACTTTC
clone size: .; CDR3 length: 15; J gene: TRBJ1-2; V gene: TRBV2; D gene: .; CDR3 protein: CASSESAFPEYGYTF; CDR3 DNA: TGTGCCAGCAGTGAATCGGCCTTCCCAGAGTATGGCTACACCTTC
clone size: .; CDR3 length: 14; J gene: TRBJ1-1; V gene: TRBV11-2; D gene: .; CDR3 protein: CASSIQGYGTEAFF; CDR3 DNA: TGTGCCAGCAGCATACAGGGTTATGGCACTGAAGCTTTCTTT
clone size: .; CDR3 length: 13; J gene: TRBJ2-7; V gene: TRBV30; D gene: .; CDR3 protein: CAWSVLWAGEQYF; CDR3 DNA: TGTGCCTGGAGTGTCCTTTGGGCGGGCGAGCAGTACTTC
clone size: .; CDR3 length: 16; J gene: TRBJ2-7; V gene: TRBV28; D gene: .; CDR3 protein: CASSLRGRVLSYEQYF; CDR3 DNA: TGTGCCAGCAGTTTAAGGGGCAGGGTCTTGTCCTACGAGCAGTACTTC
clone size: once; CDR3 length: 16; J gene: TRBJ2-6; V gene: TRBV5-4; D gene: .; CDR3 protein: CASSLVGASGANVLTF; CDR3 DNA: TGTGCCAGCAGCTTGGTCGGGGCATCTGGGGCCAACGTCCTGACTTTC
clone size: few; CDR3 length: 14; J gene: TRBJ2-7; V gene: TRBV4-1; D gene: .; CDR3 protein: CASSQDQVSYEQYF; CDR3 DNA: TGCGCCAGCAGCCAAGATCAAGTTTCCTACGAGCAGTACTTC
clone size: .; CDR3 length: 15; J gene: TRBJ1-1; V gene: TRBV4-2; D gene: TRBD1; CDR3 protein: CASSQVGQGGTEAFF; CDR3 DNA: TGTGCCAGCAGCCAAGTCGGACAGGGAGGCACTGAAGCTTTCTTT
clone size: .; CDR3 length: 13; J gene: TRBJ2-1; V gene: TRBV5-1; D gene: .; CDR3 protein: CASSLAGRHEQFF; CDR3 DNA: TGCGCCAGCAGCTTGGCCGGTCGCCATGAGCAGTTCTTC
clone size: .; CDR3 length: 19; J gene: TRBJ2-1; V gene: TRBV21-1; D gene: .; CDR3 protein: CASSTWRDRRGPSYNEQFF; CDR3 DNA: TGTGCCAGCAGTACGTGGAGAGACAGGCGCGGTCCATCCTACAATGAGCAGTTCTTC
clone size: .; CDR3 length: 15; J gene: TRBJ2-3; V gene: TRBV4-1; D gene: .; CDR3 protein: CASSQDWVNANSQYF; CDR3 DNA: TGCGCCAGCAGCCAAGATTGGGTAAACGCTAATTCGCAGTATTTT
clone size: .; CDR3 length: 15; J gene: TRBJ2-7; V gene: TRBV7-3; D gene: .; CDR3 protein: CASSLEGSPLDEQYF; CDR3 DNA: TGTGCCAGCAGCTTAGAGGGGAGTCCTCTGGACGAGCAGTACTTC
clone size: .; CDR3 length: 15; J gene: TRBJ2-3; V gene: TRBV4-3; D gene: TRBD2; CDR3 protein: CASSQASSSGVAQYF; CDR3 DNA: TGCGCCAGCAGCCAAGCTTCTTCCAGCGGGGTTGCGCAGTATTTT
clone size: .; CDR3 length: 16; J gene: TRBJ1-5; V gene: TRBV5-5; D gene: .; CDR3 protein: CASSLEGDQRNQPQHF; CDR3 DNA: TGTGCCAGCAGCTTGGAAGGCGACCAGAGAAATCAGCCCCAGCATTTT
clone size: .; CDR3 length: 12; J gene: TRBJ1-2; V gene: TRBV6-2/TRBV6-3; D gene: .; CDR3 protein: CASSRDGYGYTF; CDR3 DNA: TGTGCCAGTAGCAGGGACGGGTATGGCTACACCTTC
clone size: .; CDR3 length: 13; J gene: TRBJ1-4; V gene: TRBV3-1/TRBV3-2; D gene: .; CDR3 protein: CASSQVSNEKLFF; CDR3 DNA: TGTGCCAGCAGCCAAGTCAGTAATGAAAAACTGTTTTTT
clone size: .; CDR3 length: 14; J gene: TRBJ2-5; V gene: TRBV7-2; D gene: TRBD2; CDR3 protein: CASSPRGTGETQYF; CDR3 DNA: TGTGCCAGCAGCCCGCGGGGGACGGGGGAGACCCAGTACTTC
clone size: .; CDR3 length: 14; J gene: TRBJ1-1; V gene: TRBV9; D gene: TRBD1; CDR3 protein: CASSPVDRGTEAFF; CDR3 DNA: TGTGCCAGCAGCCCAGTTGACAGGGGAACTGAAGCTTTCTTT
clone size: .; CDR3 length: 13; J gene: TRBJ2-5; V gene: TRBV7-3; D gene: .; CDR3 protein: CASSFGSQETQYF; CDR3 DNA: TGTGCCAGCAGTTTCGGAAGCCAAGAGACCCAGTACTTC
clone size: .; CDR3 length: 13; J gene: TRBJ2-4; V gene: TRBV12-3/TRBV12-4; D gene: TRBD2; CDR3 protein: CASSSTAGDIQYF; CDR3 DNA: TGTGCCAGCAGCTCTACAGCGGGGGACATTCAGTACTTC
clone size: .; CDR3 length: 14; J gene: TRBJ1-6; V gene: TRBV25-1; D gene: TRBD1; CDR3 protein: CASSGDRVRSPLHF; CDR3 DNA: TGTGCCAGCAGTGGAGACAGGGTACGTTCACCCCTCCACTTT
clone size: few; CDR3 length: 16; J gene: TRBJ1-4; V gene: TRBV7-9; D gene: TRBD1; CDR3 protein: CASSFLTTGANEKLFF; CDR3 DNA: TGTGCCAGCAGCTTTCTCACGACAGGGGCAAATGAAAAACTGTTTTTT
clone size: few; CDR3 length: 15; J gene: TRBJ2-6; V gene: TRBV19; D gene: .; CDR3 protein: CASSIRDSGANVLTF; CDR3 DNA: TGTGCCAGTAGTATACGGGACTCTGGGGCCAACGTCCTGACTTTC
clone size: .; CDR3 length: 14; J gene: TRBJ1-4; V gene: TRBV11-3; D gene: .; CDR3 protein: CASSLGRGNEKLFF; CDR3 DNA: TGTGCCAGCAGCTTAGGAAGGGGGAATGAAAAACTGTTTTTT
clone size: .; CDR3 length: 16; J gene: TRBJ2-3; V gene: TRBV4-2; D gene: .; CDR3 protein: CASSQGVLPSTDTQYF; CDR3 DNA: TGTGCCAGCAGCCAAGGAGTACTACCTAGCACAGATACGCAGTATTTT
clone size: once; CDR3 length: 16; J gene: TRBJ1-5; V gene: TRBV3-1/TRBV3-2; D gene: TRBD1; CDR3 protein: CASSQGRTGSNQPQHF; CDR3 DNA: TGTGCCAGCAGCCAAGGGAGGACAGGGAGCAATCAGCCCCAGCATTTT
clone size: .; CDR3 length: 16; J gene: TRBJ2-1; V gene: TRBV5-5; D gene: TRBD2; CDR3 protein: CASSFTLAGVYNEQFF; CDR3 DNA: TGTGCCAGCAGCTTTACACTAGCGGGGGTCTACAATGAGCAGTTCTTC
clone size: .; CDR3 length: 14; J gene: TRBJ2-5; V gene: TRBV28; D gene: TRBD2; CDR3 protein: CASSSGGGVETQYF; CDR3 DNA: TGTGCCAGCAGCTCTGGGGGGGGAGTAGAGACCCAGTACTTC
clone size: .; CDR3 length: 15; J gene: TRBJ1-2; V gene: TRBV9; D gene: .; CDR3 protein: CASAGAQSTGNGYTF; CDR3 DNA: TGTGCCAGCGCGGGGGCGCAAAGTACGGGTAATGGCTACACCTTC
clone size: .; CDR3 length: 17; J gene: TRBJ2-5; V gene: TRBV2; D gene: .; CDR3 protein: CASSEIDGGARGETQYF; CDR3 DNA: TGTGCCAGCAGTGAAATTGACGGGGGAGCGCGAGGGGAGACCCAGTACTTC
clone size: .; CDR3 length: 13; J gene: TRBJ1-6; V gene: TRBV7-2; D gene: .; CDR3 protein: CASSLATVSPLHF; CDR3 DNA: TGTGCCAGCAGCTTAGCGACAGTCTCACCCCTCCACTTT
clone size: once; CDR3 length: 15; J gene: TRBJ1-3; V gene: TRBV29-1; D gene: TRBD1; CDR3 protein: CSVVEGAYSGNTIYF; CDR3 DNA: TGCAGCGTTGTGGAGGGGGCTTACTCTGGAAACACCATATATTTT
clone size: .; CDR3 length: 14; J gene: TRBJ1-4; V gene: TRBV19; D gene: .; CDR3 protein: CASSIPGTNEKLFF; CDR3 DNA: TGTGCCAGTAGTATACCGGGGACTAATGAAAAACTGTTTTTT
clone size: .; CDR3 length: 15; J gene: TRBJ1-4; V gene: TRBV6-5; D gene: .; CDR3 protein: CASSAKPQDSMKLFF; CDR3 DNA: TGTGCCAGCAGCGCGAAGCCACAGGACTCTATGAAACTGTTTTTT
clone size: .; CDR3 length: 13; J gene: TRBJ2-3; V gene: TRBV4-2; D gene: .; CDR3 protein: CASSPTPGATQYF; CDR3 DNA: TGTGCCAGCAGCCCGACTCCCGGAGCTACGCAGTATTTT
clone size: .; CDR3 length: 15; J gene: TRBJ1-4; V gene: TRBV6-4; D gene: .; CDR3 protein: CASSSSVLRGEKLFF; CDR3 DNA: TGTGCCAGCAGTTCCTCAGTATTAAGGGGTGAAAAACTGTTTTTT
clone size: .; CDR3 length: 16; J gene: TRBJ2-1; V gene: TRBV11-3; D gene: TRBD2; CDR3 protein: CASSLVSRGGPNEQFF; CDR3 DNA: TGTGCCAGCAGCTTGGTCTCGCGGGGGGGCCCCAATGAGCAGTTCTTC
clone size: .; CDR3 length: 13; J gene: TRBJ2-7; V gene: TRBV6-9; D gene: .; CDR3 protein: CASSFYRDYEQYF; CDR3 DNA: TGTGCCAGCAGTTTCTACAGGGACTACGAGCAGTACTTC